Listed below are T cell receptor beta chains from one sample, sequenced in a study of identical twins. TCRdb itself ran the 5' RACE reads through MiXCR, one entry per CDR3 protein. The sample has over 500,000 distinct CDR3 sequences, 22% seen once. The same data also went into a second study, on T cells expressing NK-cell markers.

Sequenced: CD4+ T cells sorted from blood. The source of these receptors is a woman between 18 and 30 years old in good health. Each CDR3 is given with its conserved first and last residue. A D gene is named only where the DNA matches it firmly. Rows give clone size only sometimes, using once, few, many, or a class for an expanded clone.

D gene: -; J gene: TRBJ2-2; clone size: -; V gene: TRBV5-1; CDR3 length: 14; CDR3 protein: CASSRTPNTGELFF; CDR3 DNA: TGCGCCAGCAGTCGGACACCGAACACCGGGGAGCTGTTTTTT
D gene: -; J gene: TRBJ2-7; clone size: -; V gene: TRBV2; CDR3 length: 12; CDR3 protein: CASEMGAYEQYF; CDR3 DNA: TGTGCCAGTGAGATGGGGGCCTACGAGCAGTACTTC
D gene: -; J gene: TRBJ2-3; clone size: -; V gene: TRBV7-9; CDR3 length: 13; CDR3 protein: CASSTDPHGTQYF; CDR3 DNA: TGTGCCAGCAGCACCGACCCGCACGGTACGCAGTATTTT
D gene: -; J gene: TRBJ1-2; clone size: few; V gene: TRBV20-1; CDR3 length: 12; CDR3 protein: CSARETGVGYTF; CDR3 DNA: TGCAGTGCTAGAGAGACCGGTGTTGGCTACACCTTC
D gene: -; J gene: TRBJ2-7; clone size: -; V gene: TRBV7-2; CDR3 length: 14; CDR3 protein: CASSLAMSSYEQYF; CDR3 DNA: TGTGCCAGCAGCTTAGCTATGAGCTCCTACGAGCAGTACTTC
D gene: -; J gene: TRBJ2-3; clone size: few; V gene: TRBV27; CDR3 length: 16; CDR3 protein: CASSRERWMGTDTQYF; CDR3 DNA: TGTGCCAGCAGCAGAGAGCGATGGATGGGCACAGATACGCAGTATTTT
D gene: TRBD1; J gene: TRBJ2-7; clone size: -; V gene: TRBV10-3; CDR3 length: 16; CDR3 protein: CAISDAYRTGLSEQYF; CDR3 DNA: TGTGCCATCAGTGACGCGTACCGGACAGGGCTCTCCGAGCAGTACTTC
D gene: TRBD1; J gene: TRBJ1-5; clone size: -; V gene: TRBV2; CDR3 length: 14; CDR3 protein: CASSPDRVGQPQHF; CDR3 DNA: TGTGCCAGCAGCCCGGACAGGGTTGGTCAGCCCCAGCATTTT
D gene: TRBD2; J gene: TRBJ2-7; clone size: few; V gene: TRBV20-1; CDR3 length: 14; CDR3 protein: CSARSPGGPYEQYF; CDR3 DNA: TGCAGTGCTAGATCCCCGGGAGGGCCTTACGAGCAGTACTTC
D gene: -; J gene: TRBJ2-3; clone size: few; V gene: TRBV15; CDR3 length: 15; CDR3 protein: CATSRDIRETDTQYF; CDR3 DNA: TGTGCCACCAGCAGAGATATTAGAGAGACAGATACGCAGTATTTT
D gene: -; J gene: TRBJ1-1; clone size: many; V gene: TRBV12-3/TRBV12-4; CDR3 length: 13; CDR3 protein: CASSFTANTEAFF; CDR3 DNA: TGTGCCAGCAGCTTCACAGCGAACACTGAAGCTTTCTTT
D gene: -; J gene: TRBJ2-2; clone size: few; V gene: TRBV20-1; CDR3 length: 14; CDR3 protein: CSARSRARTGELFF; CDR3 DNA: TGCAGTGCTAGATCTCGGGCCCGGACCGGGGAGCTGTTTTTT
D gene: -; J gene: TRBJ2-7; clone size: many; V gene: TRBV12-3/TRBV12-4; CDR3 length: 11; CDR3 protein: CASSPRDEQYF; CDR3 DNA: TGTGCCAGCAGCCCACGAGACGAGCAGTACTTC
D gene: TRBD1; J gene: TRBJ1-1; clone size: many; V gene: TRBV20-1; CDR3 length: 13; CDR3 protein: CSARGEGGLGAFF; CDR3 DNA: TGCAGTGCTAGAGGGGAAGGGGGCTTGGGAGCTTTCTTT
D gene: TRBD1; J gene: TRBJ2-1; clone size: -; V gene: TRBV11-2; CDR3 length: 14; CDR3 protein: CASSSTGGYNEQFF; CDR3 DNA: TGTGCCAGCAGCTCGACAGGGGGATACAATGAGCAGTTCTTC
D gene: -; J gene: TRBJ1-1; clone size: few; V gene: TRBV29-1; CDR3 length: 12; CDR3 protein: CSVQQGKTEAFF; CDR3 DNA: TGCAGCGTTCAACAGGGTAAGACTGAAGCTTTCTTT
D gene: -; J gene: TRBJ1-3; clone size: -; V gene: TRBV3-1; CDR3 length: 15; CDR3 protein: CASSQTGFSGNTIYF; CDR3 DNA: TGTGCCAGCAGCCAAACGGGATTCTCTGGAAACACCATATATTTT
D gene: TRBD2; J gene: TRBJ2-1; clone size: -; V gene: TRBV7-8; CDR3 length: 17; CDR3 protein: CASSPQGRGGDVNEQFF; CDR3 DNA: TGTGCCAGCAGCCCCCAGGGGCGGGGGGGAGATGTCAATGAGCAGTTCTTC
D gene: -; J gene: TRBJ2-3; clone size: once; V gene: TRBV7-2; CDR3 length: 12; CDR3 protein: CASSYGVVTQYF; CDR3 DNA: TGTGCCAGCAGCTACGGGGTAGTTACGCAGTATTTT
D gene: TRBD2; J gene: TRBJ2-3; clone size: many; V gene: TRBV12-3/TRBV12-4; CDR3 length: 17; CDR3 protein: CASSRGAERGSTDTQYF; CDR3 DNA: TGTGCCAGCAGCCGAGGGGCGGAGCGGGGGAGCACAGATACGCAGTATTTT
D gene: TRBD1; J gene: TRBJ1-2; clone size: -; V gene: TRBV3-1; CDR3 length: 15; CDR3 protein: CASSPAKTGNYGYTF; CDR3 DNA: TGTGCCTCCAGCCCGGCTAAGACAGGGAACTATGGCTACACCTTC
D gene: -; J gene: TRBJ2-5; clone size: few; V gene: TRBV7-8; CDR3 length: 14; CDR3 protein: CASSLRMGGRTQYF; CDR3 DNA: TGTGCCAGCAGCTTGAGAATGGGAGGTCGAACCCAGTACTTC
D gene: -; J gene: TRBJ2-7; clone size: few; V gene: TRBV10-3; CDR3 length: 14; CDR3 protein: CAISESPGYNEQYF; CDR3 DNA: TGTGCCATCAGTGAGTCCCCAGGGTACAACGAGCAGTACTTC
D gene: TRBD1; J gene: TRBJ2-7; clone size: many; V gene: TRBV20-1; CDR3 length: 11; CDR3 protein: CSARADREWYF; CDR3 DNA: TGCAGTGCTAGGGCGGACAGGGAATGGTACTTC
D gene: TRBD2; J gene: TRBJ2-1; clone size: -; V gene: TRBV20-1; CDR3 length: 14; CDR3 protein: CSARSAGGDNEQFF; CDR3 DNA: TGCAGTGCTAGAAGTGCGGGGGGGGACAATGAGCAGTTCTTC
D gene: -; J gene: TRBJ1-1; clone size: many; V gene: TRBV20-1; CDR3 length: 16; CDR3 protein: CSARATRTVLNTEAFF; CDR3 DNA: TGCAGTGCTAGGGCTACTCGGACAGTTCTTAACACTGAAGCTTTCTTT
D gene: TRBD1; J gene: TRBJ2-7; clone size: few; V gene: TRBV20-1; CDR3 length: 14; CDR3 protein: CSATRQGAAYEQYF; CDR3 DNA: TGCAGTGCGACCCGACAGGGGGCTGCCTACGAGCAGTACTTC
D gene: -; J gene: TRBJ1-2; clone size: -; V gene: TRBV5-1; CDR3 length: 13; CDR3 protein: CASSLIGVDGYTF; CDR3 DNA: TGCGCCAGCAGCTTGATAGGGGTCGATGGCTACACCTTC
D gene: TRBD1; J gene: TRBJ2-7; clone size: -; V gene: TRBV18; CDR3 length: 14; CDR3 protein: CASSRQGQAYEQYF; CDR3 DNA: TGCGCCAGCTCACGACAGGGGCAAGCCTACGAGCAGTACTTC
D gene: -; J gene: TRBJ2-7; clone size: -; V gene: TRBV7-2; CDR3 length: 15; CDR3 protein: CASSLESSKGYEQYF; CDR3 DNA: TGTGCCAGCAGCTTAGAGTCTAGCAAAGGCTACGAGCAGTACTTC
D gene: -; J gene: TRBJ1-1; clone size: -; V gene: TRBV6-1; CDR3 length: 16; CDR3 protein: CASSPRGGGAPTEAFF; CDR3 DNA: TGTGCCAGCAGCCCCAGGGGCGGGGGCGCTCCCACTGAAGCTTTCTTT
D gene: TRBD1; J gene: TRBJ2-7; clone size: -; V gene: TRBV6-5; CDR3 length: 15; CDR3 protein: CASSSYRGTAYEQYF; CDR3 DNA: TGTGCCAGCAGTTCGTACAGGGGAACGGCCTACGAGCAGTACTTC
D gene: -; J gene: TRBJ2-1; clone size: -; V gene: TRBV3-1; CDR3 length: 15; CDR3 protein: CASSQGPGPNNEQFF; CDR3 DNA: TGTGCCAGCAGCCAGGGTCCCGGACCGAACAATGAGCAGTTCTTC
D gene: -; J gene: TRBJ2-7; clone size: many; V gene: TRBV5-1; CDR3 length: 15; CDR3 protein: CASRHTPGPSYEQYF; CDR3 DNA: TGCGCCAGCCGTCACACGCCCGGGCCCTCCTACGAGCAGTACTTC
D gene: TRBD2; J gene: TRBJ2-1; clone size: -; V gene: TRBV6-5; CDR3 length: 16; CDR3 protein: CASSYLRTSGDNEQFF; CDR3 DNA: TGTGCCAGCAGTTACCTTCGGACTAGCGGAGACAATGAGCAGTTCTTC
D gene: -; J gene: TRBJ2-3; clone size: few; V gene: TRBV20-1; CDR3 length: 11; CDR3 protein: CSAILTDTQYF; CDR3 DNA: TGCAGTGCTATACTCACAGATACGCAGTATTTT
D gene: -; J gene: TRBJ1-2; clone size: many; V gene: TRBV20-1; CDR3 length: 11; CDR3 protein: CSATTGDGYTF; CDR3 DNA: TGCAGTGCAACAACGGGAGATGGCTACACCTTC
D gene: -; J gene: TRBJ1-2; clone size: -; V gene: TRBV7-2; CDR3 length: 14; CDR3 protein: CASSLGPRGYGYTF; CDR3 DNA: TGTGCCAGCAGCTTAGGTCCTCGCGGCTATGGCTACACCTTC
D gene: TRBD1; J gene: TRBJ1-6; clone size: few; V gene: TRBV4-2; CDR3 length: 16; CDR3 protein: CASSQDEDRSRSPLHF; CDR3 DNA: TGTGCCAGCAGCCAAGATGAGGACAGGAGTAGGTCACCCCTCCACTTT
D gene: -; J gene: TRBJ1-1; clone size: -; V gene: TRBV5-1; CDR3 length: 14; CDR3 protein: CASSLGRANTEAFF; CDR3 DNA: TGCGCCAGCAGCTTGGGACGGGCGAACACTGAAGCTTTCTTT
D gene: -; J gene: TRBJ2-2; clone size: many; V gene: TRBV10-2; CDR3 length: 13; CDR3 protein: CASTHPSTGELFF; CDR3 DNA: TGCGCCAGCACCCATCCCAGCACGGGGGAGCTGTTTTTT
D gene: -; J gene: TRBJ2-6; clone size: -; V gene: TRBV14; CDR3 length: 17; CDR3 protein: CASSRFTTVPGANVLTF; CDR3 DNA: TGTGCCAGCAGCCGATTTACGACAGTTCCTGGGGCCAACGTCCTGACTTTC